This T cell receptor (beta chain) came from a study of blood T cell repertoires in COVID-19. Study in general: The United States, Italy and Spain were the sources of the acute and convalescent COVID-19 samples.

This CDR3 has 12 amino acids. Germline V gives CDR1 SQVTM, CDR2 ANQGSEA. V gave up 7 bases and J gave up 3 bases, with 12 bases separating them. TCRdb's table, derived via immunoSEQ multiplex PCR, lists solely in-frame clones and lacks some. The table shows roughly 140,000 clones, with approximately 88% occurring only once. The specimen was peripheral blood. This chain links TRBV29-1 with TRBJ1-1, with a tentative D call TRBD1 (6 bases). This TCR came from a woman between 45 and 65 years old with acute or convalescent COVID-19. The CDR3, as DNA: TGCAGCGGATACAGGGCGGACACTGAAGCTTTCTTT. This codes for CSGYRADTEAFF. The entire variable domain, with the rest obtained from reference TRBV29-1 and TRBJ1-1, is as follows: SAVISQKPSRDICQRGTSLTIQCQVDSQVTMMFWYRQQPGQSLTLIATANQGSEATYESGFVIDKFPISRPNLTFSTLTVSNMSPEDSSIYLCSGYRADTEAFFGQGTRLTVV.